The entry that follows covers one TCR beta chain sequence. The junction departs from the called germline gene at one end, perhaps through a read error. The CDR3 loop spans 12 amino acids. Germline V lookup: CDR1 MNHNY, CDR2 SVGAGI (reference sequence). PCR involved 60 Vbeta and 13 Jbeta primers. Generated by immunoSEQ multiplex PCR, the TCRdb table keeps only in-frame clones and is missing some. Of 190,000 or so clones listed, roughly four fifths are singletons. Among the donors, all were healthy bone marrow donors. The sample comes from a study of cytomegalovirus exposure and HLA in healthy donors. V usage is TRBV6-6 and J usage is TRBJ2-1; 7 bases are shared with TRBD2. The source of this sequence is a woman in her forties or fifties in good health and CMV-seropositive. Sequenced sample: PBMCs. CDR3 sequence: CASSSQTSLQIF. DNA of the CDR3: TGTGCCAGCAGCTCCCAGACTAGCCTCCAGATCTTC.